What follows is one T cell receptor (beta chain) and its context. Its antigen remains unknown. Cyclophosphamide on days +3 and +4 followed busulfan-fludarabine conditioning and a marrow graft. This entry is derived from a study of T cells after posttransplantation cyclophosphamide. Points from the study as a whole: Blood and skin or GI T cell repertoires showed limited TRB overlap.

Clones were read by immunoSEQ multiplex PCR, and TCRdb kept only the in-frame ones, dropping some. The profile shows some 6,000 clones, 82% of them singletons. The CDR3 has 15 amino acids. The germline V gene encodes CDR1 MNHEY and CDR2 SMNVEV (reference sequence). The J segment lost 5 bases and the V segment lost 4 bases, leaving 8 bases of the junction unmatched. This sequence joins TRBV27 and TRBJ1-1, with 9 bases identical to TRBD1. The sample in question was CD4+ T cells sorted from blood, obtained less than 370 days after allogeneic stem cell transplant with posttransplant cyclophosphamide. The origin of this receptor is a male patient aged 45 to 59 who received an allogeneic stem cell transplant from a related donor and was CMV-positive. Some T cells may originate from the graft donor. CDR3 amino acids: CASSSIGQGWTEAFF. CDR3 nucleotide sequence: TGTGCCAGCAGTTCAATTGGACAGGGGTGGACTGAAGCTTTCTTT.